The next 19 T cell receptor beta chains were all read from a single sample in a study of blood T cell repertoires in COVID-19. Assay: immunoSEQ multiplex PCR; the TCRdb copy retains only in-frame clones and omits some. Of about 25,000 clones listed, over 75% were seen once; the top ten hold under 60%. Source material: peripheral blood. The receptors shown here come from a man between 45 and 60 years old with active or convalescent COVID-19.

The genes are TRBV6-4 and TRBJ2-2; tentative D call: TRBD1 (6 bases). Germline-derived CDR1 and CDR2 are MRHNA and SNTAGT. The CDR3 covers 14 residues. Trimming cost V 2 bases and J 6 bases, with 10 bases left between them. The CDR3 sequence is CASSDGGPSGELFF. As DNA, the CDR3 is TGTGCCAGCAGTGACGGGGGCCCATCCGGGGAGCTGTTTTTT.

The CDR3 region is CAGRQTATYEQYF. For the CDR3, the DNA is TGTGCCGGACGTCAGACAGCGACCTACGAGCAGTACTTC. J is TRBJ2-7 and V is TRBV6-5; maybe TRBD1 (5 bases). The CDR3 is made up of 13 amino acids. The ends were cut back, 11 bases at V and 2 bases at J, with 16 bases in the middle. Germline CDR1 reads MNHEY; CDR2 reads SVGAGI.

This clone was seen only a few times. The chain links TRBV19 to TRBJ2-7; tentatively, D is TRBD1 (6 bases). The CDR3 loop spans 15 amino acids. V shed 3 bases and J shed 4 bases, with 16 bases lying between them. Looked up from germline, CDR1 is LNHDA and CDR2 is SQIVND (reference sequence). This chain's CDR3 is CASSIFRGRLYEQYF. The CDR3 nucleotides read TGTGCCAGTAGTATTTTTAGGGGGAGACTTTACGAGCAGTACTTC.

The V gene is TRBV10-3, the J gene TRBJ2-7; a weak D match, TRBD1 (9 bases). CDR3 length equals 17 residues. V gave up 5 bases and J gave up 1 base, with 21 bases separating them. Per germline, CDR1 ENHRY and CDR2 SYGVKD. This chain's CDR3 is CAISLSGIGQGSYEQYF. For the CDR3, the DNA is TGTGCCATCAGTCTTAGCGGGATCGGACAGGGGTCCTACGAGCAGTACTTC.

The rearrangement links TRBV6-1 to TRBJ2-5; D gene uncertain. This CDR3 has 14 residues. From germline, CDR1 is MNHNS and CDR2 SASEGT. V was cut by 3 bases and J by 4 bases, with 12 bases left in between. In DNA, the CDR3 is TGTGCCAGCAGTGAGTTAAGCGCTGGAGAGACCCAGTACTTC. Its protein is CASSELSAGETQYF.

This clone showed up just once. The chain has TRBV4-2 and TRBJ1-4, with 7 bases lining up with TRBD1. The junction had 19 bases not matched to a gene; V was cut back by 4 bases and J by 2 bases. Germline V lookup: CDR1 LGHNA, CDR2 YNFKEQ. The CDR3 contains 20 residues. CDR3 nucleotide sequence: TGTGCCAGCAGCCCTCGCACTCAGACAGGGAGTATAAGGACTAATGAAAAACTGTTTTTT. It is translated as CASSPRTQTGSIRTNEKLFF.

This clone was recorded only once. The gene calls are TRBV4-1 and TRBJ2-7; 7 bases map to TRBD1. The CDR3 loop spans 15 amino acids. Per germline, CDR1 MGHRA and CDR2 YSYEKL. The ends lost 1 base at V and 1 base at J; junction bases unmatched: 4. CDR3 region: CASSQGQGSSYEQYF. CDR3 coding DNA: TGCGCCAGCAGCCAAGGACAGGGATCTTCCTACGAGCAGTACTTC.

This chain joins TRBV12-1 and TRBJ2-6; the table calls TRBD1, which could not be checked here. TRBV12-1 is labeled a pseudogene. This CDR3 has 20 amino acids. CDR3 coding DNA: TGTGCCAGCAGCTTTGCGGGCCGGTCTTACTCCCTCACTGGGGCCAACGTCCTGACTTTC. It yields the protein CASSFAGRSYSLTGANVLTF.

The J gene is TRBJ1-1, the V gene TRBV20-1, with 8 positions matching TRBD1. This CDR3 comprises 16 residues. The V gene's germline CDR1 is DFQATT and CDR2 SNEGSKA (reference sequence). V lost 3 bases, J lost 0 bases, and 9 bases stayed unmatched. CDR3 nucleotides: TGCAGTGCTAGTTCCCCGGGACAGGTGATGAACACTGAAGCTTTCTTT. Its translation: CSASSPGQVMNTEAFF.

This chain uses TRBV7-2 with TRBJ2-3; 11 bases are a match to TRBD2. The CDR3 extends over 16 amino acids. Trimming removed 6 bases from V and 2 bases from J; junction bases left unmatched: 7. Germline V gives CDR1 SGHTA, CDR2 FQGNSA. The CDR3 reads CASSFRLAGPTDTQYF. CDR3 coding DNA: TGTGCCAGCAGTTTCCGACTAGCGGGGCCCACAGATACGCAGTATTTT.

The chain couples TRBV5-6 to TRBJ1-1, with D perhaps matching TRBD1 (5 bases). The V gene lost 5 bases and the J gene lost 4 bases, with 18 bases spanning the gap. This CDR3 is 15 amino acids long. The germline V gene has CDR1 SGHDT and CDR2 YYEEEE. The CDR3 loop reads CASRGEGNLGTEAFF. The CDR3 region has the DNA TGTGCCAGCAGGGGGGAGGGGAACTTAGGCACTGAAGCTTTCTTT.

This clone was seen only a few times. The rearrangement joins TRBV9 to TRBJ1-3; unclear D gene. Trimming took off 2 bases at V and 0 bases at J, with 12 bases between the two ends. Germline CDR1 and CDR2: SGDLS and YYNGEE. The length of the CDR3 is 16 residues. In DNA, the CDR3 is TGTGCCAGCAGCGTGATGGACTGGAGCTCTGGAAACACCATATATTTT. It specifies CASSVMDWSSGNTIYF. Combining the CDR3 with reference TRBV9 and TRBJ1-3 gives the whole variable domain DSGVTQTPKHLITATGQRVTLRCSPRSGDLSVYWYQQSLDQGLQFLIQYYNGEERAKGNILERFSAQQFPDLHSELNLSSLELGDSALYFCASSVMDWSSGNTIYFGEGSWLTVV.

V is TRBV4-1 and J is TRBJ2-3; 7 nucleotides line up with TRBD2. Germline V CDR1 and CDR2: MGHRA, YSYEKL. The junction had 15 bases not matched to a gene; V was cut back by 7 bases and J by 2 bases. The CDR3 is 17 residues long. Written as DNA, the CDR3 is TGCGCCAGCAATCCACTAGCGCAAAGGAGGACCACAGATACGCAGTATTTT. Its translation is CASNPLAQRRTTDTQYF.

The chain employs TRBV2 and TRBJ2-3; TRBD1 agrees at 9 bases. Germline CDR1 and CDR2: SNHLY and FYNNEI. The length of the CDR3 is 13 residues. Losses at the gene ends were 10 bases for V and 5 bases for J; bases not matched to a gene: 7. The CDR3 nucleotides read TGTGCCAACGCGGGACAGGGATTAGATACGCAGTATTTT. It is translated as CANAGQGLDTQYF.

V usage is TRBV27 and J usage is TRBJ2-7, with 8 positions matching TRBD1. Unmatched junction bases numbered 6, after V lost 3 bases and J lost 5 bases. This CDR3 region has 14 residues. Germline V gene lookup returns CDR1 MNHEY and CDR2 SMNVEV (reference sequence). The CDR3, as DNA: TGTGCCAGCAGTTTCACTCCAGGGGGCAACGAGCAGTACTTC. Amino acids: CASSFTPGGNEQYF.

Only a few counts were recorded for this clone. In nucleotides, the CDR3 is TGTGCCAGCAGCTTGGATATCTCCTATAATTCACCCCTCCACTTT. Protein sequence: CASSLDISYNSPLHF. J is TRBJ1-6 and V is TRBV5-6; D unresolved. Germline CDR1 is SGHDT and CDR2 is YYEEEE. The V end lost 0 bases, the J end lost 0 bases, and 4 bases lay between the germline ends. This CDR3 has 15 amino acids.

This clone was recorded only once. The rearrangement uses TRBV20-1 and TRBJ1-3; D is unclear. Germline CDR1 is DFQATT and CDR2 is SNEGSKA (reference sequence). Trimming left V 6 bases short and J 5 bases short, with 8 bases between. The CDR3 is made up of 11 amino acids. In nucleotides, the CDR3 is TGCAGTGCCCTGAGCCGAAACACCATATATTTT. The encoded protein is CSALSRNTIYF.

The chain joins TRBV4-1 to TRBJ1-3; 8 bases line up with TRBD1. Unmatched junction bases numbered 5, after V lost 5 bases and J lost 2 bases. Per germline, CDR1 MGHRA and CDR2 YSYEKL. This CDR3 region has 15 residues. The CDR3 sequence is CASSSEDRAGNTIYF. The CDR3, as DNA: TGCGCCAGCAGCTCAGAGGACAGGGCTGGAAACACCATATATTTT.

The chain employs TRBV24-1 and TRBJ2-2, with 8 positions matching TRBD1. Germline V gene sequence: CDR1 KGHDR, CDR2 SFDVKD. Losses at the gene ends were 4 bases for V and 2 bases for J; bases not matched to a gene: 5. The CDR3 totals 16 residues. The CDR3 loop reads CATSEPGQGNTGELFF. CDR3 sequence (DNA): TGTGCCACCAGTGAACCAGGACAGGGCAACACCGGGGAGCTGTTTTTT.